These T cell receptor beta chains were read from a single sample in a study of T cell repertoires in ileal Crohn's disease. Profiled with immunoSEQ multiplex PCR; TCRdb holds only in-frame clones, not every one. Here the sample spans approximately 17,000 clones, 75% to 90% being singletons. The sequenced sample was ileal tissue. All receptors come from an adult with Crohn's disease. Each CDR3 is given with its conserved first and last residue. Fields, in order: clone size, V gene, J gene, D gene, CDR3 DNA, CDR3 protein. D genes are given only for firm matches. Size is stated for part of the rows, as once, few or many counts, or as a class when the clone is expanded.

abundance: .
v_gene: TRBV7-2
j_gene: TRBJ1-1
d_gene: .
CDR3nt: TGTGCCAGCAGCCCCCAAGGGGACACTGAAGCTTTCTTT
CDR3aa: CASSPQGDTEAFF

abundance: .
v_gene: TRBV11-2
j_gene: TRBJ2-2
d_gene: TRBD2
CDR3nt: TGTGCCAGCAGCTTATCTAGCGGGGGGGCCGGGGAGCTGTTTTTT
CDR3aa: CASSLSSGGAGELFF

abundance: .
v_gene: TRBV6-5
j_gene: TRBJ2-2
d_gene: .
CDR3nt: TGTGCCAGCACCTGGGAACCGGGGACCGGGGAGCTGTTTTTT
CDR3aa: CASTWEPGTGELFF

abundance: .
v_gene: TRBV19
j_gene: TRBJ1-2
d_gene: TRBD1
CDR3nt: TGTGCCAGTGGAGGGGACAGGCTCTATGGCTACACCTTC
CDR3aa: CASGGDRLYGYTF

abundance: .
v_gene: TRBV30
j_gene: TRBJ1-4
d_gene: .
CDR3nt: TGTGCCTGGAGTGTTGACAGAACTAATGAAAAACTGTTTTTT
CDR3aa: CAWSVDRTNEKLFF

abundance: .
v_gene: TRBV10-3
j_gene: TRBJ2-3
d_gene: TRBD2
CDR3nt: TGTGCCATCAGTCAAGATACCGGGACTACCCTGGATACGCAGTATTTT
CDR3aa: CAISQDTGTTLDTQYF

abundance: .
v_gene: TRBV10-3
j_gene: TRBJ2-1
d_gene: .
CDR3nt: TGTGCCATCAGTGACCGCAATGAGCAGTTCTTC
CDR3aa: CAISDRNEQFF

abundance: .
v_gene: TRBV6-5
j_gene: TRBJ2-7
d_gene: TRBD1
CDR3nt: TGTGCTGTGGCGGGACAGGGAATTCGGAAGCAGTACTTC
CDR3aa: CAVAGQGIRKQYF

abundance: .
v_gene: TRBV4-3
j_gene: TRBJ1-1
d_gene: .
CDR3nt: TGCGCCAGCAGCCACTCTAAAACAGAGAGTGAAGCTTTCTTT
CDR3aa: CASSHSKTESEAFF

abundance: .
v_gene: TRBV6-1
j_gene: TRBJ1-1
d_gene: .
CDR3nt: TGTGCCAGTGCCTGGACAGTTGAAGCTTTCTTT
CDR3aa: CASAWTVEAFF

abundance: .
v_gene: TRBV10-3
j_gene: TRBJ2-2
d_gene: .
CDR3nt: TGTGCCATCAGTGACCCGTCGGACGGGGACACCGGGGAGCTGTTTTTT
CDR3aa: CAISDPSDGDTGELFF

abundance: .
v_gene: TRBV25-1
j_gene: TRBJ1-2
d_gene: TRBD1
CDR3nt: TGTGCCAGCGCGGGACAGGGGGCCGGAGGCTACACCTTC
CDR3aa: CASAGQGAGGYTF

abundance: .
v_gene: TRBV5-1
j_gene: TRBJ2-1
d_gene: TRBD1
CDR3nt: TGCGCCAGCACCTCGACAGGGTTCGAGGAGCAGTTCTTC
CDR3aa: CASTSTGFEEQFF

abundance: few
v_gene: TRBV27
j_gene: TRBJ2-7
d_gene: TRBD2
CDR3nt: TGTGCCAGCAGTTACTCGGGCGGGGGTTACGAGCAGTACTTC
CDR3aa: CASSYSGGGYEQYF

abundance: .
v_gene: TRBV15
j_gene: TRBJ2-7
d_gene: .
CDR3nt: TGTGCCACCAGCGCCCGGGATCTGGGTTCCTACGAGCAGTACTTC
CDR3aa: CATSARDLGSYEQYF

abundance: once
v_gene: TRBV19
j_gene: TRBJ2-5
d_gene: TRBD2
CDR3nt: TGTGCCAGTAGTATTCAAGCGGGGGTAGAGACCCAGTACTTC
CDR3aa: CASSIQAGVETQYF

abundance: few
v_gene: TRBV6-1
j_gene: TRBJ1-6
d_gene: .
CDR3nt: TGTGCCAGCACGGGGACATATAATTCACCCCTCCACTTT
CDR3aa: CASTGTYNSPLHF

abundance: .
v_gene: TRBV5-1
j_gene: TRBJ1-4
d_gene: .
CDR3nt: TGCGCCAGCAGCCAGGGCGGGACGGGAGGTGAAAAACTGTTTTTT
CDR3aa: CASSQGGTGGEKLFF

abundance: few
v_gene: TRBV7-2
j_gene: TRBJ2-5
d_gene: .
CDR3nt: TGTGCCAGCACCGTTTCGTCAGGGGCACCTGGGGCGACCCAGTACTTC
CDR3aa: CASTVSSGAPGATQYF

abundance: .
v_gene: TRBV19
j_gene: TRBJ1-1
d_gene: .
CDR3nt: TGTGCCAGTACAGACAGGATGAACACTGAAGCTTTCTTT
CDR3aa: CASTDRMNTEAFF

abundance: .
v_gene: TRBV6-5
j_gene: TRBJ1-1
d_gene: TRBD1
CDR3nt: TGTGCCAGCAGTTACTCACCGGGACAGGGGTACGAAGCTTTCTTT
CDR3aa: CASSYSPGQGYEAFF

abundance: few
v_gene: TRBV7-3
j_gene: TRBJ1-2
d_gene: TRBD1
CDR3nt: TGTGCCAGCAGCTACGGACAGGGCTATGGCTACACCTTC
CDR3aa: CASSYGQGYGYTF

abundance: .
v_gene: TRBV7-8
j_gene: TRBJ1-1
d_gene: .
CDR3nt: TGTGCCAGCAGCTTGGGGGGGATGGGAAGAGAAGCTTTCTTT
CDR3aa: CASSLGGMGREAFF

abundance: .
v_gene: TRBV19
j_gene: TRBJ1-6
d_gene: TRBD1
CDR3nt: TGTGCCAGTAGTCCACGACAGGGAGGTAGCTCACCCCTCCACTTT
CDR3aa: CASSPRQGGSSPLHF

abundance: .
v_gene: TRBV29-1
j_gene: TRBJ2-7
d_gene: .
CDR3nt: TGCAGCGTTGAAGAGGGGAGTGGGAACGAGCAGTACTTC
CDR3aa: CSVEEGSGNEQYF

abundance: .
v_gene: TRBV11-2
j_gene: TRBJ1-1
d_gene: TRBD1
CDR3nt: TGTGCCAGCACCCAACAGGGGGGAGGCACTGAAGCTTTCTTT
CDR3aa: CASTQQGGGTEAFF

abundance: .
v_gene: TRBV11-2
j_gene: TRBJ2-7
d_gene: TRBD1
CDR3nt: TGTGCCAGCAGCACCGGGACAGGGGGTGAGCAGTACTTC
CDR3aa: CASSTGTGGEQYF

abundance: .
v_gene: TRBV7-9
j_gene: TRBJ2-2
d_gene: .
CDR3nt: TGTGCCAGCAGCACTACCGGGGGCACCGGGGAGCTGTTTTTT
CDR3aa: CASSTTGGTGELFF

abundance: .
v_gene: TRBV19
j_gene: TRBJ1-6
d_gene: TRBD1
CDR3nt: TGTGCCAGTAGTACAGGGACAGCCTATAATTCACCCCTCCACTTT
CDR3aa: CASSTGTAYNSPLHF

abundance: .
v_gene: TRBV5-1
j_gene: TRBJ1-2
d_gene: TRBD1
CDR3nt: TGCGCCAGCAGCCGAGATGGACAGGGGGGAGATAACTATGGCTACACCTTC
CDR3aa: CASSRDGQGGDNYGYTF

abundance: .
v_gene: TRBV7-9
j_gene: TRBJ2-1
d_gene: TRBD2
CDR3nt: TGTGCCAGCAGCCATCCTTTAGCGGGGGGGCAGAGGGAGCAGTTCTTC
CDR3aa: CASSHPLAGGQREQFF

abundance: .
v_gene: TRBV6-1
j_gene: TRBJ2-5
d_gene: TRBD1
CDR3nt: TGTGCCAGCAGTCTCCTAGGGGGCCCCCAAGAGACCCAGTACTTC
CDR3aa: CASSLLGGPQETQYF

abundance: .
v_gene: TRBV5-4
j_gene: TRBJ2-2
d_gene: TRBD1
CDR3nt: TGTGCCAGCAGCTTTGGACGGGACAGGGATCTGTTTTTT
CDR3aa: CASSFGRDRDLFF

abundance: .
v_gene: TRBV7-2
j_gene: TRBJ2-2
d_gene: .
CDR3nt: TGTGCCAGCAGCTCGGGGCCCCCCCTACTAGCCGCCGGGGAGCTGTTTTTT
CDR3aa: CASSSGPPLLAAGELFF

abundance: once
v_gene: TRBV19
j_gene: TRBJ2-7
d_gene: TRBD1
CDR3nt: TGTGCCAGTAGTGGGGGGACAGGGACATACGAGCAGTACTTC
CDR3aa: CASSGGTGTYEQYF

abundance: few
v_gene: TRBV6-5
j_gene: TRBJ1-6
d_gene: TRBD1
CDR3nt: TGTGCCAGCGGACAGGGGAGCTCCTATAATTCACCCCTCCACTTT
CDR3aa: CASGQGSSYNSPLHF

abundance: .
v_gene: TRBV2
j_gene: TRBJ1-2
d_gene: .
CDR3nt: TGTGCCAGCAGTGGAGGAGGCCCCTATGGCTACACCTTC
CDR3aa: CASSGGGPYGYTF

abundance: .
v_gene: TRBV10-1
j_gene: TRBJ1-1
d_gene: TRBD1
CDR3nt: TGCGCAGGAGGGGGCGTATTGACTGAAGCTTTCTTT
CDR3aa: CAGGGVLTEAFF

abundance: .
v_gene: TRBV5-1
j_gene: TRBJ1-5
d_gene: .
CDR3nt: TGCGCCAGCAGCTATGACAGCCTCAATGACCCCCAGCATTTT
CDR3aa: CASSYDSLNDPQHF

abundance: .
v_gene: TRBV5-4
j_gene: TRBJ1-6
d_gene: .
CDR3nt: TGTGCCAGCAGCTTGTCAACAGGTCGGAATTCACCCCTCCACTTT
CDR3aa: CASSLSTGRNSPLHF

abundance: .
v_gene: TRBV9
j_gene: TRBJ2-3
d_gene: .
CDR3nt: TGTGCCAGCAGCGTAGGGCGGGGTACATACACAGATACGCAGTATTTT
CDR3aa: CASSVGRGTYTDTQYF

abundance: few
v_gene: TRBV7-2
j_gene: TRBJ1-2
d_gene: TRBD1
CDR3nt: TGTGCCAGCAGCGCCACACAGGGGGCCGGTGGCTACACCTTC
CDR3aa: CASSATQGAGGYTF

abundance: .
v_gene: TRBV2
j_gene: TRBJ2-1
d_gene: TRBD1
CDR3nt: TGTGCCAGCCAACAGACAGGGGGCGCCAACAATGAGCAGTTCTTC
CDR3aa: CASQQTGGANNEQFF

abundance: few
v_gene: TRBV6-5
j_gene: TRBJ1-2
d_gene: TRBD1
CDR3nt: TGTGCCAGCAGCCTGACAGGGTTTAACTATGGCTACACCTTC
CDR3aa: CASSLTGFNYGYTF

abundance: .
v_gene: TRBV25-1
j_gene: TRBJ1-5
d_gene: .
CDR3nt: TGTGCCAGCAGTGAGGCAGGGGCTAGCAATCAGCCCCAGCATTTT
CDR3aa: CASSEAGASNQPQHF